The entry below gives a single T cell receptor (beta chain) sequence along with its context. These data originate in a study of shared clonotypes between healthy human individuals. At the level of the study: Two women and a few men aged 18 to 49 served as donors.

The table came from immunoSEQ multiplex PCR; TCRdb's copy has only in-frame clones and leaves some out. The sample yields 650,000 to 700,000 clones, roughly 88% seen once. Trimming cost V 6 bases and J 4 bases; bases outside gene matches: 14. The CDR3 has 17 residues. Germline CDR1 SNHLY, CDR2 FYNNEI. The study drew its donors from healthy HIV-negative adults without recent acute infections or vaccinations. The chain employs TRBV2 and TRBJ2-5; the match to TRBD2 covers 10 bases. The sample comprised memory CD8+ T cells from PBMCs. The subset was: CD45RO+ cells pooled with CCR7-negative TemRA cells. The TCR sequence derives from a young man in good health. Some clones in this sample may be carry-over from other donors' samples. CDR3 sequence reads: CASSVTSGKESRETQYF. The CDR3 DNA follows: TGTGCCAGCAGCGTCACTAGCGGGAAGGAATCAAGAGAGACCCAGTACTTC.